Presented here are 12 T cell receptor beta chains from one specimen sequenced in a study of cytomegalovirus exposure and HLA in healthy donors. Primers included in the PCR were 60 Vbeta and 13 Jbeta primers. Method: immunoSEQ multiplex PCR; TCRdb's copy keeps in-frame clones and lacks some. The sample includes 120,000 or so clones, over 60% of them seen just once. Sequencing used PBMCs. These receptors were obtained from a woman aged 30 to 39 in good health and CMV-seronegative.

The chain has TRBV9 and TRBJ2-7; no definite D call. From germline, CDR1 is SGDLS and CDR2 YYNGEE. The CDR3 length is 15 residues. Trimming took 4 bases from V and 3 from J, leaving 17 bases between them. CDR3 nucleotide sequence: TGTGCCAGCAGCCTAACGTCTGGGCCCCTCTACGAGCAGTACTTC. Translating gives CASSLTSGPLYEQYF. Filled out from reference TRBV9 and TRBJ2-7, the complete variable domain reads DSGVTQTPKHLITATGQRVTLRCSPRSGDLSVYWYQQSLDQGLQFLIQYYNGEERAKGNILERFSAQQFPDLHSELNLSSLELGDSALYFCASSLTSGPLYEQYFGPGTRLTVT.

This chain links TRBV6-6 with TRBJ1-6, with 10 bases lining up with TRBD1. This CDR3 spans 14 amino acids. The junction had 5 bases not matched to a gene; V was cut back by 5 bases and J by 10 bases. The V gene's germline CDR1 is MNHNY and CDR2 SVGAGI (reference sequence). In DNA, the CDR3 is TGTGCCAGCAGTCCGGGGACAGGGGTCTCACCCCTCCACTTT. This gives the protein CASSPGTGVSPLHF.

In the case of this clone: This sample also contains other DNA sequences that code for the same CDR3. The rearrangement links TRBV5-4 to TRBJ2-7; possible D gene TRBD1, 6 bases. The CDR3 loop spans 13 amino acids. CDR1 and CDR2 from the germline V gene are SGHNT and YYREEE (reference sequence). Trimming took 4 bases from V and 3 from J, leaving 11 bases between them. CDR3 sequence: CASSGGQSYEQYF. CDR3 DNA: TGTGCCAGCAGCGGGGGACAAAGCTACGAGCAGTACTTC.

The CDR3 nucleotides are TGTGCCAGCAGTGATTCGACAGGGCCCACCTACGAGCAGTACTTC. This encodes CASSDSTGPTYEQYF. This chain links TRBV2 with TRBJ2-7, with 7 bases matching TRBD1. Looked up from germline, CDR1 is SNHLY and CDR2 is FYNNEI. Trimming took 3 bases from V and 2 from J; bases not matched to a gene: 7. This CDR3 contains 15 residues.

This clone has a single count. The chain uses TRBV29-1 and TRBJ2-7, with D tentatively TRBD2 (7 bases). Germline-derived CDR1 and CDR2 are SQVTM and ANQGSEA. This CDR3 has 15 residues. Trimming took off 4 bases at V and 2 bases at J, with 18 bases between the two ends. For the CDR3, the DNA is TGCAGCGTTGTAGTCGTGGGGGGGCAGACCTACGAGCAGTACTTC. This translates into CSVVVVGGQTYEQYF.

V usage is TRBV18 and J usage is TRBJ2-7, with D maybe TRBD2 (5 bases). CDR3 size: 15 residues. Germline-derived CDR1 and CDR2 are KGHSH and LQKENI. V lost 3 bases, J lost 3 bases, and 15 bases lay in between. This chain's CDR3 is CASSPVATPNYEQYF. The CDR3 nucleotides read TGTGCCAGCTCACCGGTAGCGACCCCAAACTACGAGCAGTACTTC. The variable domain in full, completed from reference TRBV18 and TRBJ2-7, reads NAGVMQNPRHLVRRRGQEARLRCSPMKGHSHVYWYRQLPEEGLKFMVYLQKENIIDESGMPKERFSAEFPKEGPSILRIQQVVRGDSAAYFCASSPVATPNYEQYFGPGTRLTVT.

This clone was observed once. The rearrangement joins TRBV12-5 to TRBJ2-7, with TRBD1 matching 9 bases. This CDR3 contains 14 residues. The germline V gene encodes CDR1 LGHNT and CDR2 FRNRAP. The V gene end was trimmed by 7 bases and the J gene end by 3 bases; junction bases not matched to a gene: 7. The CDR3 loop reads CASALDRGHYEQYF. The CDR3, as DNA: TGTGCTAGTGCCTTGGACAGGGGCCACTACGAGCAGTACTTC.

The J gene is TRBJ1-1, the V gene TRBV7-6; tentative D call: TRBD1 (5 bases). The germline V gene has CDR1 SGHVS and CDR2 FNYEAQ. The CDR3 covers 14 residues. Trimming took off 5 bases at V and 2 bases at J, with 12 bases between the two ends. CDR3 sequence (DNA): TGTGCCAGCAGCCTGGGGGGACTTAACACTGAAGCTTTCTTT. Translating it yields CASSLGGLNTEAFF.

V usage is TRBV13 and J usage is TRBJ2-7, with TRBD1 as a possible D gene (6 bases). Germline V gene data show CDR1 as PRHDT and CDR2 as FYEKMQ (reference sequence). V was shortened by 5 bases and J by 6 bases, with 17 bases between the two germline ends. The CDR3 totals 14 residues. CDR3 DNA: TGTGCCAGCAGCCCAACCGGGACAATCGGCGAGCAGTACTTC. Its protein is CASSPTGTIGEQYF. Full variable domain (rest looked up from reference TRBV13 and TRBJ2-7): AAGVIQSPRHLIKEKRETATLKCYPIPRHDTVYWYQQGPGQDPQFLISFYEKMQSDKGSIPDRFSAQQFSDYHSELNMSSLELGDSALYFCASSPTGTIGEQYFGPGTRLTVT.

The V gene is TRBV5-3, the J gene TRBJ2-1; a weak D match, TRBD1 (6 bases). TRBV5-3 is filed as an ORF, its function uncertain. This CDR3 spans 14 amino acids. Trimming pared 4 bases from V and 6 bases from J, leaving 14 bases between. The DNA for the CDR3 is TGTGCCAGAAGCGGGGAGACAGGTGCCAATGAGCAGTTCTTC. Its protein is CARSGETGANEQFF.

This clone is a singleton in its sample. The chain combines TRBV6-8 with TRBJ1-4, with 11 nucleotides matching TRBD1. The CDR3 has 15 residues. Germline CDR1 reads MNHGY; CDR2 reads SAAAGT. V lost 0 bases, J lost 8 bases, and 2 bases stayed unmatched. CDR3 DNA sequence: TGTGCCAGCAGTTACTCGGACAGGGGGCACGAAAAACTGTTTTTT. Translating it yields CASSYSDRGHEKLFF.

V gene TRBV25-1 combines with J gene TRBJ2-1; D gene ambiguous. In germline, CDR1 is MGHDK, CDR2 SYGVNS. V was pared by 3 bases and J by 10 bases, with 13 bases between. This CDR3 region has 13 residues. CDR3 sequence (DNA): TGTGCCAGCAGTGATCCCGCGGTGGAGGAGCAGTTCTTC. The encoded protein is CASSDPAVEEQFF. Variable domain in full (rest from reference TRBV25-1 and TRBJ2-1): EADIYQTPRYLVIGTGKKITLECSQTMGHDKMYWYQQDPGMELHLIHYSYGVNSTEKGDLSSESTVSRIRTEHFPLTLESARPSHTSQYLCASSDPAVEEQFFGPGTRLTVL.